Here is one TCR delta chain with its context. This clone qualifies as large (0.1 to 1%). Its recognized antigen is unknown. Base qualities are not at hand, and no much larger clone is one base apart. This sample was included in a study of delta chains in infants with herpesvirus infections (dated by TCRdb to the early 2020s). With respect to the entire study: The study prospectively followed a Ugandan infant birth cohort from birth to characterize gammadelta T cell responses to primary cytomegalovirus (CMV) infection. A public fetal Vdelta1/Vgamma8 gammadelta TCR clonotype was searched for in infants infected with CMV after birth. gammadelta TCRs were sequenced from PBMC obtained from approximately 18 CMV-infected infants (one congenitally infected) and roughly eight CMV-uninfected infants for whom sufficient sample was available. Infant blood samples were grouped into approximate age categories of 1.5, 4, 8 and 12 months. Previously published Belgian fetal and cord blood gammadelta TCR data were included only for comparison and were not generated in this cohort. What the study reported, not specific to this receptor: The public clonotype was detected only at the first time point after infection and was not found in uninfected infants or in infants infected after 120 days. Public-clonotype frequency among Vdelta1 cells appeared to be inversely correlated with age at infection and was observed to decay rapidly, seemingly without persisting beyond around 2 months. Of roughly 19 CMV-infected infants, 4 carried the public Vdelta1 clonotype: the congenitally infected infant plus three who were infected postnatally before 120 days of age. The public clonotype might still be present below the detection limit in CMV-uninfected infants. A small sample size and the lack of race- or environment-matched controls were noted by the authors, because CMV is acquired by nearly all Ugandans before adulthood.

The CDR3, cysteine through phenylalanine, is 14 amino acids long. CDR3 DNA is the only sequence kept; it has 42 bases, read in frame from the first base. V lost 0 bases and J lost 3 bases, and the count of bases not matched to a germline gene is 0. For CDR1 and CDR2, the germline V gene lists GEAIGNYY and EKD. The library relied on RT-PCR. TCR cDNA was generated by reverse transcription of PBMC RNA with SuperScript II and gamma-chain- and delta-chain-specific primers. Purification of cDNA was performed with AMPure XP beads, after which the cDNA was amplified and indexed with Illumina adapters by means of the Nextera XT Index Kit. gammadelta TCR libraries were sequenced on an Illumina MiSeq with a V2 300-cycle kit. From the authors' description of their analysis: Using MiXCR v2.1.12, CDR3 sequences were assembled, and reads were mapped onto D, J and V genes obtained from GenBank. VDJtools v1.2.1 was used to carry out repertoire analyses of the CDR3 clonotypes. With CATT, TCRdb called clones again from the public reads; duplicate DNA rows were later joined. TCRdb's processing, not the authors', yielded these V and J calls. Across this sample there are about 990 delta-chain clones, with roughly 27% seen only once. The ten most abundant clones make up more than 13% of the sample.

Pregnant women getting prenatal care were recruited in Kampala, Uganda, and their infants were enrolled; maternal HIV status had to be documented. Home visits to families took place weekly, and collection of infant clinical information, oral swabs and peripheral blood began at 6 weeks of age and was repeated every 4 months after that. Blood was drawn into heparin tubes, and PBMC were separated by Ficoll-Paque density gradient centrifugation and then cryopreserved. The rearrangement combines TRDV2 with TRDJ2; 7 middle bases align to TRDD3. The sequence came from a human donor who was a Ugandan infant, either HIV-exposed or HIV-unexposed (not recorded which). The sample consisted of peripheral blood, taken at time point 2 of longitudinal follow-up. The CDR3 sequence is CACDTWGMTAQLFF. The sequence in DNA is TGTGCCTGTGACACCTGGGGGATGACAGCACAACTCTTCTTT.